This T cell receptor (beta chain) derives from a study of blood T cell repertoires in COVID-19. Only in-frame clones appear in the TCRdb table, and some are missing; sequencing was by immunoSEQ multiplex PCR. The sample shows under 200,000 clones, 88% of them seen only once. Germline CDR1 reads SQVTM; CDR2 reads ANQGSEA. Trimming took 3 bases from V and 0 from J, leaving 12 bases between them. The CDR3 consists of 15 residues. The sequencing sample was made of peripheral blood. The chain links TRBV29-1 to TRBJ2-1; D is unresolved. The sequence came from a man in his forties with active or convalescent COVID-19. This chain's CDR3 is CSVENRQTSYNEQFF. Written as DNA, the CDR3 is TGCAGCGTTGAGAACAGACAAACCTCCTACAATGAGCAGTTCTTC.